This T cell receptor beta chain was profiled in a study of T cells after yellow fever vaccination. This clonotype occurred a few times. The antigen remains unidentified. Regarding the study as a whole: Post-booster samples contained most primary-vaccination clones (about 96% CD4, around 89% CD8).

Via MiXCR, TCRdb re-called the 5' RACE reads, giving one row per CDR3 protein. The sample shows 610,000 or so distinct CDR3 sequences, around 12% of them seen only once. The germline CDR1 and CDR2 sequences are SGDLS and YYNGEE. This CDR3 is 12 amino acids long. V was pared by 5 bases and J by 9 bases, with 14 bases between. The sequence came from a man aged 30-40 years who received the YFV17D yellow fever vaccine. V gene TRBV9 combines with J gene TRBJ1-1; D perhaps matches TRBD1 (5 bases). Sequenced material: PBMCs, taken on the day of the yellow fever booster vaccination. CDR3 amino acids: CASSGGQGQAFF. CDR3 nucleotides: TGTGCCAGCAGTGGTGGGCAGGGACAAGCTTTCTTT.